The 12 T cell receptor beta chains reported below all come from one sample, sequenced in a study of blood T cell repertoires in COVID-19. Profiled with immunoSEQ multiplex PCR; TCRdb holds only in-frame clones, not every one. The sample records 65,000 to 75,000 clones, about 81% being singletons. Material: peripheral blood. The receptors come from a man older than 75 with acute or convalescent COVID-19.

The rearrangement links TRBV7-9 to TRBJ2-7; D unresolved. Germline-derived CDR1 and CDR2 are SEHNR and FQNEAQ (reference sequence). The CDR3 covers 14 residues. The germline V and J ends were trimmed by 5 bases and 3 bases, with 14 bases remaining between them. For the CDR3, the DNA is TGTGCCAGCAGCCCGGGTTCGCCCCTCTACGAGCAGTACTTC. As protein: CASSPGSPLYEQYF.

This clone was counted only a few times. The CDR3 spells CASSIRQGWAGELFF. Here the CDR3 DNA reads TGTGCCAGCAGTATTAGACAGGGCTGGGCCGGGGAGCTGTTTTTT. The V gene is TRBV11-1, the J gene TRBJ2-2, with TRBD1 matching over 7 bases. The length of the CDR3 is 15 residues. Looked up from germline, CDR1 is SGHAT and CDR2 is FQDESV (reference sequence). The V gene end was trimmed by 6 bases and the J gene end by 6 bases; junction bases not matched to a gene: 10.

The chain combines TRBV24-1 with TRBJ1-5; TRBD1 is a possible D gene (5 bases). From germline, CDR1 is KGHDR and CDR2 SFDVKD. The CDR3 has 16 amino acids. V dropped 4 bases and J dropped 10 bases, with 22 bases sitting between them. CDR3 region: CATSEGATGPAVPQHF. The CDR3, as DNA: TGTGCCACCAGTGAAGGGGCCACAGGACCCGCGGTACCCCAGCATTTT.

This chain connects TRBV3-1 (or the pseudogene TRBV3-2) to TRBJ1-2; D gene ambiguous. The CDR3 runs to 16 residues. Between the trimmed V and J ends, which lost 0 bases and 7 bases, there was a span of 18 bases. Germline CDR1 and CDR2: LGHDT and YNNKEL (reference sequence). CDR3 in amino acids: CASSQEGWEPRGGYTF. The CDR3 DNA sequence: TGTGCCAGCAGCCAAGAGGGCTGGGAACCCCGGGGTGGCTACACCTTC.

The chain recombines TRBV6-2 or TRBV6-3 with TRBJ2-1; tentative D call: TRBD1 (5 bases). Germline CDR1 MNHEY, CDR2 SVGEGT. The CDR3 is made up of 15 amino acids. V lost 6 bases to trimming and J lost 5 bases, with 17 bases between them. The CDR3 DNA reads as TGTGCCAGCAGCCTCCTTGGGGCCTTGGACAATGAGCAGTTCTTC. Residues: CASSLLGALDNEQFF.

This clone is a singleton in its sample. The chain joins TRBV25-1 to TRBJ1-1; a possible D gene is TRBD1 (5 bases). V shed 3 bases and J shed 2 bases, with 10 bases lying between them. The CDR3 contains 14 residues. The germline gives CDR1 MGHDK, CDR2 SYGVNS. The CDR3 DNA reads TGTGCCAGCAGTGAGGGCAGGGTTAACACTGAAGCTTTCTTT. Protein: CASSEGRVNTEAFF.

The V and J genes are TRBV12-3 or TRBV12-4 and TRBJ1-2, with 9 bases aligning to TRBD1. V lost 4 bases to trimming and J lost 7 bases; unmatched junction nucleotides: 4. The CDR3 runs 13 residues. CDR3 DNA sequence: TGTGCCAGCAGTTCACAGGGGGCGGTTGGCTACACCTTC. Translated, it gives CASSSQGAVGYTF.

V and J are TRBV7-2 and TRBJ1-5; 8 bases fit TRBD1. Germline V gives CDR1 SGHTA, CDR2 FQGNSA. The CDR3 sequence is 15 residues long. J lost 7 bases, V lost 6 bases, and 11 bases had no gene match. The CDR3 region has the DNA TGTGCCAGCAGTGTGGGGGGGACAGGACCCCAGCCCCAGCATTTT. This encodes CASSVGGTGPQPQHF.

The gene calls are TRBV7-2 and TRBJ2-3; TRBD1 matches at 8 bases. The CDR3 has 14 residues. Germline CDR1 SGHTA, CDR2 FQGNSA. The V segment lost 1 base and the J segment 6 bases; nucleotides outside the gene matches: 3. The CDR3 nucleotides are TGTGCCAGCAGCTTAGGCAGGGGGCAGGATACGCAGTATTTT. Amino acids: CASSLGRGQDTQYF.

The CDR3 here is CASSRQGMNQETQYF. CDR3 bases: TGTGCCAGCAGCCGACAGGGAATGAACCAAGAGACCCAGTACTTC. The V call is TRBV7-9, the J call TRBJ2-5, with 7 bases lining up with TRBD1. The CDR3 contains 15 residues. Per germline, CDR1 SEHNR and CDR2 FQNEAQ (reference sequence). V lost 5 bases and J lost 0; bases outside the gene matches: 6.

This clone was found a few times. The V gene is TRBV10-3, the J gene TRBJ2-7; D is unclear. Trimming took 0 bases from V and 4 from J, leaving 4 bases between them. Germline-derived CDR1 and CDR2 are ENHRY and SYGVKD. CDR3 length: 12 residues. In DNA, the CDR3 is TGTGCCATCAGTGAGTCACAATACGAGCAGTACTTC. It specifies CAISESQYEQYF.

The CDR3: CASSLGGNEKLFF. The CDR3 DNA reads as TGTGCCAGCAGCTTAGGAGGGAATGAAAAACTGTTTTTT. The chain employs TRBV11-2 and TRBJ1-4; D remains unclear. Germline CDR1 SGHAT, CDR2 FQNNGV. V was shortened by 1 base and J by 5 bases, with 5 bases between the two germline ends. This CDR3 is built from 13 residues.